This T cell receptor (beta chain) was documented in a study of tumor-infiltrating lymphocytes in primary liver carcinoma. The overall study: Patients included men and women of 30 to 69 years.

CDR3 length equals 12 residues. Germline V gives CDR1 SGHAT, CDR2 FQNNGV. Using a constant-region primer together with ProtoScript II reverse transcriptase, TCR beta cDNA was made from about 500 ng of total RNA. Libraries covering TCR beta were generated through three nested multiplex PCR rounds (using a slightly modified ARM-PCR). Running 9 to 11 cycles apiece, the first two PCR rounds relied on TRBV1-TRBV30 forward primers together with a C-beta reverse primer. MiXCR, run by TCRdb on the multiplex PCR reads, gives a single entry per CDR3 protein. The sample consists of around 99,000 distinct CDR3 sequences, 68% of them appearing once. Total RNA and DNA came together from roughly 20-30 mg of bulk tissue without cell sorting.

The V call is TRBV11-2, the J call TRBJ2-1; possible D gene TRBD2, 6 bases. The sequencing sample was made of tumor-adjacent normal liver tissue. The clonotype was recovered from a man aged 35 to 55 with primary liver carcinoma and hepatitis B virus infection. The DNA of the CDR3 is TGTACTAGCAGCTTGGGGCTACGTGAGCAGTTCTTC. It translates to CTSSLGLREQFF.